Shown below are 14 T cell receptor beta chains from a single sample sequenced in a study of T-cell memory formation after mild COVID-19. From the 5' RACE reads, TCRdb called clonotypes with MiXCR, one entry per CDR3 protein. The repertoire includes 250,000 to 300,000 distinct CDR3 sequences, 15% to 20% of them detected once, and 22% sits in the top ten. Sequencing used PBMCs or a T cell subset sorted from them (not recorded which). These receptors all stem from a man between 18 and 29 years old who had mild COVID-19 (a few samples of this study predate the infection). Cell type and time point are not known.

The chain employs TRBV5-1 and TRBJ2-7; 11 bases fit TRBD2. V shed 3 bases, J shed 4 bases, and the junction held 9 bases outside the gene matches. The CDR3 sequence is 16 residues long. Germline CDR1 is SGHRS and CDR2 is YFSETQ. CDR3 sequence (DNA): TGCGCCAGCAGCTCCGGCGGGACTAGCGGTAAATACGAGCAGTACTTC. This codes for CASSSGGTSGKYEQYF.

This clonotype was picked up a small number of times. This sequence joins TRBV20-1 and TRBJ1-1, with D unclear. Germline CDR1 DFQATT, CDR2 SNEGSKA (reference sequence). The CDR3 is 12 amino acids. The CDR3 DNA reads TGCAGCGGACTGGCGGAGAACACTGAAGCTTTCTTT. As protein: CSGLAENTEAFF.

J is TRBJ2-3 and V is TRBV30; D possibly corresponds to TRBD2 (6 bases). The V end was cut by 3 bases, the J end by 0 bases, with 10 bases between. The CDR3 totals 14 residues. Germline V gene data show CDR1 as GTSNPN and CDR2 as SVGIG (reference sequence). CDR3 protein: CAWRWAGSTDTQYF. The CDR3 bases are TGTGCCTGGAGATGGGCGGGAAGCACAGATACGCAGTATTTT.

This clonotype was observed a few times. The chain joins TRBV21-1 to TRBJ1-5; TRBD1 is taken as the D call from the table, unchecked against the DNA. TRBV21-1 is an annotated pseudogene. CDR3 length: 13 amino acids. CDR3 protein: CATPPRGHQPQHF. The CDR3 DNA reads TGTGCCACCCCACCGAGGGGGCATCAGCCCCAGCATTTT.

This clonotype was seen only a few times. The chain combines TRBV27 with TRBJ1-1, with TRBD1 matching 11 bases. The CDR3 extends over 15 amino acids. The junction had 4 bases not matched to a gene; V was cut back by 3 bases and J by 4 bases. Germline-derived CDR1 and CDR2 are MNHEY and SMNVEV (reference sequence). The DNA for the CDR3 is TGTGCCAGCAGTTTCGGGACAGGGGGGGGCACTGAAGCTTTCTTT. It encodes CASSFGTGGGTEAFF.

This clonotype was observed a few times. V usage is TRBV12-3 or TRBV12-4 and J usage is TRBJ2-4; 8 positions match TRBD2. The V segment lost 2 bases and the J segment 4 bases; nucleotides outside the gene matches: 4. The CDR3 sequence is 15 residues long. Written as DNA, the CDR3 is TGTGCCAGCAGTTTAAGCGGGGGTTCAAAAAACATTCAGTACTTC. It specifies CASSLSGGSKNIQYF.

This clonotype occurred a few times. The chain joins TRBV12-3 or TRBV12-4 to TRBJ2-5, with D unclear. Trimming removed 1 base at V and 5 bases at J, with 8 bases between. The CDR3 sequence is 13 residues long. CDR3 sequence reads: CASSLEHRETQYF. The CDR3 DNA is TGTGCCAGCAGTTTAGAACACCGGGAGACCCAGTACTTC.

The chain combines TRBV21-1 with TRBJ2-1; the table's D call TRBD1 went unverified against the DNA. TRBV21-1 is recorded as a pseudogene. The CDR3 is 13 amino acids. Here the CDR3 DNA reads TGTGCCAGCAGCAAAATCACAGGGGTTGAGCAGTTCTTC. Translated, it gives CASSKITGVEQFF.

This clonotype appeared a few times. V and J are TRBV7-9 and TRBJ1-1; D is uncertain. Germline CDR1 and CDR2: SEHNR and FQNEAQ (reference sequence). The CDR3 loop spans 11 amino acids. V was pared by 1 base and J by 10 bases, with 7 bases between. For the CDR3, the DNA is TGTGCCAGCAGCTTAGGAGGAGGAGCTTTCTTT. Translation gives CASSLGGGAFF.

This clonotype was counted at least ten times. J is TRBJ1-5 and V is TRBV12-3 or TRBV12-4; weak D call: TRBD1 (6 bases). This CDR3 has 16 amino acids. V lost 3 bases to trimming and J lost 1 base, with 13 bases between them. CDR3 DNA: TGTGCCAGCAGTTTGCGGCCAGGGGCGAGCAATCAGCCCCAGCATTTT. It codes for CASSLRPGASNQPQHF.

The chain's CDR3 is CATRTDTQYF. CDR3 nucleotides: TGTGCCACCAGGACAGATACGCAGTATTTT. This rearrangement joins TRBV24-1 to TRBJ2-3; no reliable D call. The germline V gene has CDR1 KGHDR and CDR2 SFDVKD. The CDR3 spans 10 residues. V was trimmed by 7 bases and J by 3 bases, leaving 1 base between them.

The rearrangement links TRBV7-2 to TRBJ2-5; 9 bases agree with TRBD1. The CDR3 runs to 15 residues. CDR1 SGHTA and CDR2 FQGNSA come from the germline V gene. J gave up 4 bases and V 5 bases, and 8 bases lay outside the gene matches. In DNA, the CDR3 is TGTGCCAGCAGCCGTACAGGACAGGGGCGAGAGACCCAGTACTTC. It codes for CASSRTGQGRETQYF.

The gene calls are TRBV7-9 and TRBJ2-7; D is uncertain. The germline CDR1 and CDR2 sequences are SEHNR and FQNEAQ (reference sequence). Trimming pared 11 bases from V and 0 bases from J, leaving 14 bases between. The CDR3 has 13 residues. CDR3 bases: TGTGCCGCAGACCTGCTGAGCTCCTACGAGCAGTACGTC. It yields the protein CAADLLSSYEQYV.

This clonotype was seen repeatedly, ten times or more. CDR3 protein: CASGKGGQGRTDTQYF. The CDR3 nucleotides read TGCGCCAGCGGAAAAGGGGGACAGGGCCGCACAGATACGCAGTATTTT. The chain links TRBV5-1 to TRBJ2-3; 9 bases are shared with TRBD1. The junction had 10 bases not matched to a gene; V was cut back by 7 bases and J by 1 base. The CDR3 length is 16 residues. The germline CDR1 and CDR2 sequences are SGHRS and YFSETQ.